Following are 11 T cell receptor beta chains from one sample sequenced in a study of control samples from healthy donors and cancer patients. Repertoires were generated with immunoSEQ multiplex PCR, while TCRdb's copy carries only in-frame clones and drops some. The sample contains under 95,000 clones, approximately 89% of which appear only once. Sample: blood. The receptors here all came from a woman in her twenties or thirties in good health.

V and J are TRBV7-3 and TRBJ2-2; 7 positions match TRBD1. With V trimmed by 3 bases and J by 4 bases, 2 bases remained unmatched. The CDR3 is 14 amino acids. Germline values: CDR1 SGHTA, CDR2 FQGTGA. This chain's CDR3 is CASSLDRITGELFF. As DNA, the CDR3 is TGTGCCAGCAGCTTGGACAGGATCACCGGGGAGCTGTTTTTT.

This clone was seen only a few times. This chain joins TRBV2 and TRBJ1-5; 7 bases map to TRBD1. The CDR3 runs to 15 residues. With V trimmed by 6 bases and J by 3 bases, 8 bases remained unmatched. Germline V gene data show CDR1 as SNHLY and CDR2 as FYNNEI. Here the CDR3 DNA reads TGTGCCAGCAGGGCGTCACAGGGGTTCAATCAGCCCCAGCATTTT. This codes for CASRASQGFNQPQHF.

This clone appeared a single time. The chain couples TRBV7-3 to TRBJ1-1; D perhaps matches TRBD1 (5 bases). This CDR3 region has 14 residues. V shed 5 bases and J shed 8 bases, with 18 bases lying between them. Germline assignment: CDR1 SGHTA and CDR2 FQGTGA. In DNA form, the CDR3 reads TGTGCCAGCAGCCTCACCAAAGGGACCAAGGAAGCTTTCTTT. Its protein is CASSLTKGTKEAFF.

CDR3 in amino acids: CASSSPRGSPLHF. In DNA, the CDR3 is TGTGCCAGCAGCTCCCCGAGGGGTTCACCCCTCCACTTT. The J gene is TRBJ1-6, the V gene TRBV5-5; the D gene is possibly TRBD1 (5 bases). There are 13 residues in the CDR3. The V gene's germline CDR1 is SGHKS and CDR2 YYEKEE (reference sequence). Between the trimmed V and J ends, which lost 3 bases and 9 bases, there was a span of 10 bases. The complete variable domain, with remaining parts taken from reference TRBV5-5 and TRBJ1-6, reads DAGVTQSPTHLIKTRGQQVTLRCSPISGHKSVSWYQQVLGQGPQFIFQYYEKEERGRGNFPDRFSARQFPNYSSELNVNALLLGDSALYLCASSSPRGSPLHFGNGTRLTVT.

The chain links TRBV30 to TRBJ2-1; 8 bases align to TRBD1. The CDR3 is made up of 16 amino acids. With V trimmed by 3 bases and J by 9 bases, 16 bases remained unmatched. Germline CDR1 GTSNPN, CDR2 SVGIG (reference sequence). In DNA, the CDR3 is TGTGCCTGGAGCACCTGGGGGACAGGAATAGGGGGTGAGCAGTTCTTC. Protein sequence: CAWSTWGTGIGGEQFF.

The V gene is TRBV5-1, the J gene TRBJ1-4; 11 nucleotides match TRBD1. The CDR3 covers 16 residues. Trimming took 0 bases from V and 7 from J; bases not matched to a gene: 5. CDR1 and CDR2 from the germline V gene are SGHRS and YFSETQ. CDR3 protein: CASSLAGGQGGEKLFF. For the CDR3, the DNA is TGCGCCAGCAGCTTGGCCGGGGGACAGGGGGGTGAAAAACTGTTTTTT.

J is TRBJ2-1 and V is TRBV2; D perhaps matches TRBD2 (7 bases). CDR3 size: 12 residues. Germline CDR1 reads SNHLY; CDR2 reads FYNNEI. Trimming stripped 9 bases from V and 15 bases from J, with 21 bases between. The CDR3 DNA reads as TGTGCCAGGGCCGAGCCGAGGGGGGGGACGTTCTTC. This gives the protein CARAEPRGGTFF.

The gene calls are TRBV9 and TRBJ1-3; D may be TRBD1 (6 bases). The CDR3 length is 15 residues. V was shortened by 3 bases and J by 1 base, with 11 bases between the two germline ends. Germline V lookup: CDR1 SGDLS, CDR2 YYNGEE. The CDR3 nucleotides are TGTGCCAGCAGCGGACATACAGGGTCTGGAAACACCATATATTTT. Protein sequence: CASSGHTGSGNTIYF.

The gene calls are TRBV19 and TRBJ1-1; D possibly corresponds to TRBD1 (5 bases). Germline-derived CDR1 and CDR2 are LNHDA and SQIVND (reference sequence). Trimming pared 4 bases from V and 4 bases from J, leaving 16 bases between. The length of the CDR3 is 15 residues. The chain's CDR3 is CASSTEGLRVTEAFF. DNA of the CDR3: TGTGCCAGTAGTACCGAGGGACTGCGGGTCACTGAAGCTTTCTTT.

The rearrangement links TRBV27 to TRBJ1-2, with D maybe TRBD1 (5 bases). Germline values: CDR1 MNHEY, CDR2 SMNVEV (reference sequence). The CDR3 contains 15 residues. V was clipped by 8 bases and J by 5 bases, with 21 bases between them. CDR3 sequence reads: CASYSFGTGTYGYTF. DNA for the CDR3: TGTGCCAGCTACTCCTTCGGGACCGGGACTTATGGCTACACCTTC.

The chain couples TRBV7-8 to TRBJ1-3, with D unresolved. This CDR3 is 18 amino acids long. Germline CDR1 SGHVS, CDR2 FQNEAQ. V was trimmed by 2 bases and J by 4 bases, leaving 21 bases between them. The CDR3 reads CASSLRASGAFFGNTIYF. Written as DNA, the CDR3 is TGTGCCAGCAGCTTAAGGGCGTCAGGTGCGTTCTTCGGAAACACCATATATTTT.